The 32 T cell receptor beta chains below were found in one sample sequenced in a study of Ad26.COV2.S vaccination and SARS-CoV-2 variants. Treatment described: 15 to 20 received Ad26.COV2.S at low or high dose, single or two shots; roughly five received placebo; per-sample allocation not given. Sample collection was performed on day 63 after the first vaccine or placebo injection. Clones were read by immunoSEQ multiplex PCR, and TCRdb kept only the in-frame ones, dropping some. Seen here are a few hundred thousand clones, roughly 87% observed once, and the top ten hold around 4.5%. The specimen comprised peripheral blood, sampled in a trial of Ad26.COV2.S vaccine versus placebo. These receptors were collected from a person aged 18-65 years who received the Ad26.COV2.S COVID-19 vaccine or a placebo.

In DNA form, the CDR3 reads TGTGCCAGCAGCTTGGCCCCGAGGACAGGGGGCAATGAGCAGTTCTTC. Encoded protein: CASSLAPRTGGNEQFF. The chain couples TRBV5-6 to TRBJ2-1; 10 positions agree with TRBD1. The CDR3 loop spans 16 amino acids. V gave up 0 bases and J gave up 6 bases; unmatched junction bases: 6. Per the germline V gene, CDR1 is SGHDT and CDR2 is YYEEEE. Full variable domain (rest looked up from reference TRBV5-6 and TRBJ2-1): DAGVTQSPTHLIKTRGQQVTLRCSPKSGHDTVSWYQQALGQGPQFIFQYYEEEERQRGNFPDRFSGHQFPNYSSELNVNALLLGDSALYLCASSLAPRTGGNEQFFGPGTRLTVL.

This clone occurred once. The chain recombines TRBV13 with TRBJ2-5; 13 bases line up with TRBD2. The CDR3 consists of 15 residues. CDR1 and CDR2 from the germline V gene are PRHDT and FYEKMQ (reference sequence). Unmatched junction bases numbered 6, after V lost 7 bases and J lost 4 bases. Written as DNA, the CDR3 is TGTGCCAGCACCCGACTAGCGGGAGGTCGAGAGACCCAGTACTTC. Amino acid sequence: CASTRLAGGRETQYF.

The rearrangement uses TRBV5-6 and TRBJ2-7; D call uncertain. V was clipped by 1 base and J by 4 bases, with 6 bases between them. The germline CDR1 and CDR2 sequences are SGHDT and YYEEEE. The CDR3 loop spans 12 amino acids. CDR3 protein: CASSLPPYEQYF. For the CDR3, the DNA is TGTGCCAGCAGCTTGCCACCTTACGAGCAGTACTTC.

The chain links TRBV5-4 to TRBJ2-2; 10 bases fit TRBD1. The CDR3 runs 15 residues. With 7 bases clipped from V and 5 bases from J, the junction kept 8 bases outside the gene matches. The V gene's germline CDR1 is SGHNT and CDR2 YYREEE (reference sequence). CDR3 DNA sequence: TGTGCCAGCCGCCGGGACAGGGGAATAACCGGGGAGCTGTTTTTT. Protein sequence: CASRRDRGITGELFF.

The rearrangement links TRBV5-4 to TRBJ2-7; 12 bases are a match to TRBD1. J lost 6 bases, V lost 4 bases, and 8 bases had no gene match. In germline, CDR1 is SGHNT, CDR2 YYREEE (reference sequence). CDR3 size: 15 residues. The CDR3 DNA reads TGTGCCAGCAGCCTGGGACAGGGGGCCCCCGCCGAGCAGTACTTC. Its protein is CASSLGQGAPAEQYF.

V is TRBV30 and J is TRBJ1-2; D is possibly TRBD1 (6 bases). Per the germline V gene, CDR1 is GTSNPN and CDR2 is SVGIG (reference sequence). Trimming stripped 3 bases from V and 4 bases from J, with 12 bases between. The CDR3 totals 13 residues. The CDR3 bases are TGTGCCTGGAGCGAAGGACAGTCCTATGGCTACACCTTC. Residues: CAWSEGQSYGYTF.

The chain uses TRBV28 and TRBJ2-7; 7 nucleotides align to TRBD2. Germline CDR1 MDHEN, CDR2 SYDVKM. The CDR3 is 13 residues long. Losses at the gene ends were 8 bases for V and 3 bases for J; bases not matched to a gene: 7. The DNA of the CDR3 is TGTGCCAGCGGCCTGGGGGGGTTCTACGAGCAGTACTTC. Its protein product is CASGLGGFYEQYF.

A single count supports this clone. V usage is TRBV5-4 and J usage is TRBJ2-1; D not certain. The CDR3 extends over 15 amino acids. CDR1 SGHNT and CDR2 YYREEE come from the germline V gene (reference sequence). The V and J ends lost 3 bases and 0 bases respectively, with 10 bases between them. CDR3 region: CASSSPASSYNEQFF. The CDR3 DNA reads TGTGCCAGCAGCTCCCCGGCAAGCTCCTACAATGAGCAGTTCTTC.

The rearrangement uses TRBV6-5 and TRBJ2-3; 8 bases match TRBD2. The CDR3 sequence is 14 residues long. The trim removed 6 bases at V and 7 bases at J, leaving 9 bases unmatched. The germline V gene encodes CDR1 MNHEY and CDR2 SVGAGI. CDR3 nucleotides: TGTGCCAGCAGCTATACTAGCGGTTATAATACGCAGTATTTT. Translating gives CASSYTSGYNTQYF.

The genes are TRBV24-1 and TRBJ2-2, with a tentative D call TRBD2 (6 bases). This CDR3 comprises 15 residues. Germline loops: CDR1 KGHDR, CDR2 SFDVKD. Deletions cut 7 bases from V and 5 bases from J, with 16 bases between. The CDR3 is CATSTPGLSTGELFF. CDR3 in DNA: TGTGCCACCAGCACCCCGGGACTTTCAACCGGGGAGCTGTTTTTT.

The chain joins TRBV11-3 to TRBJ2-1, with 8 bases fitting TRBD2. The CDR3 has 15 residues. Germline V lookup: CDR1 SGHNT, CDR2 YENEEA. Losses at the gene ends were 3 bases for V and 5 bases for J; bases not matched to a gene: 6. The CDR3 loop reads CASSLGLAGDNEQFF. The CDR3 DNA sequence: TGTGCCAGCAGCTTGGGGCTAGCGGGTGACAATGAGCAGTTCTTC. Complete variable domain (other parts from reference TRBV11-3 and TRBJ2-1): EAGVVQSPRYKIIEKKQPVAFWCNPISGHNTLYWYLQNLGQGPELLIRYENEEAVDDSQLPKDRFSAERLKGVDSTLKIQPAELGDSAVYLCASSLGLAGDNEQFFGPGTRLTVL.

The V and J genes are TRBV7-2 and TRBJ2-3; the D call may be TRBD1 or TRBD2 (6 bases each). Germline CDR1 is SGHTA and CDR2 is FQGNSA. Trimming stripped 5 bases from V and 2 bases from J, with 17 bases between. This CDR3 region has 16 residues. The CDR3 nucleotides are TGTGCCAGCAGCCCACTAGGGGGGCGAAACACAGATACGCAGTATTTT. Its protein is CASSPLGGRNTDTQYF. Based on the CDR3 plus reference TRBV7-2 and TRBJ2-3, the full variable domain is GAGVSQSPSNKVTEKGKDVELRCDPISGHTALYWYRQSLGQGLEFLIYFQGNSAPDKSGLPSDRFSAERTGGSVSTLTIQRTQQEDSAVYLCASSPLGGRNTDTQYFGPGTRLTVL.

This chain links TRBV18 with TRBJ2-4, with D uncertain. CDR3 size: 14 residues. The germline CDR1 and CDR2 sequences are KGHSH and LQKENI. V lost 4 bases to trimming and J lost 0 bases, with 7 bases between them. CDR3 in amino acids: CASSLAVAKNIQYF. The CDR3 DNA reads as TGTGCCAGCTCACTGGCTGTAGCCAAAAACATTCAGTACTTC. Variable domain in full (rest from reference TRBV18 and TRBJ2-4): NAGVMQNPRHLVRRRGQEARLRCSPMKGHSHVYWYRQLPEEGLKFMVYLQKENIIDESGMPKERFSAEFPKEGPSILRIQQVVRGDSAAYFCASSLAVAKNIQYFGAGTRLSVL.

The rearrangement links TRBV5-4 to TRBJ2-1, with 9 bases lining up with TRBD2. This CDR3 is 17 amino acids long. Germline V gene lookup returns CDR1 SGHNT and CDR2 YYREEE (reference sequence). The trim removed 2 bases at V and 6 bases at J, leaving 12 bases unmatched. The CDR3 sequence: CASSFYVGLAGPNEQFF. DNA for the CDR3: TGTGCCAGCAGCTTTTATGTTGGTCTAGCGGGACCCAATGAGCAGTTCTTC.

The rearrangement uses TRBV28 and TRBJ1-2; D remains ambiguous. The CDR3 is 12 residues long. Trimming took 4 bases from V and 4 from J, leaving 7 bases between them. The V gene's germline CDR1 is MDHEN and CDR2 SYDVKM. The CDR3 DNA reads TGTGCCAGCAGTTCGAGCCTCTATGGCTACACCTTC. Protein: CASSSSLYGYTF.

This chain connects TRBV28 to TRBJ2-5; 10 bases align to TRBD2. Germline loops: CDR1 MDHEN, CDR2 SYDVKM. The CDR3 has 16 residues. The V gene end was trimmed by 2 bases and the J gene end by 5 bases; junction bases not matched to a gene: 8. The CDR3 sequence is CASSLAQAGGGETQYF. The CDR3 region has the DNA TGTGCCAGCAGTTTAGCACAAGCGGGAGGGGGGGAGACCCAGTACTTC.

The CDR3 sequence is CSVEDLQLAGGNEQFF. CDR3 nucleotide sequence: TGCAGCGTTGAAGATCTTCAACTAGCGGGAGGAAATGAGCAGTTCTTC. The gene calls are TRBV29-1 and TRBJ2-1, with TRBD2 matching over 12 bases. This CDR3 comprises 16 residues. Germline CDR1 is SQVTM and CDR2 is ANQGSEA. Trimming at V came to 0 bases and at J to 7 bases, leaving 7 bases not matched to a gene.

The chain combines TRBV27 with TRBJ2-1, with 9 bases fitting TRBD1. CDR1 and CDR2 from the germline V gene are MNHEY and SMNVEV (reference sequence). The CDR3 spans 17 residues. Trimming at V came to 1 base and at J to 2 bases, leaving 6 bases not matched to a gene. CDR3 DNA sequence: TGTGCCAGCAGTTTATTGGGGACAGGGATCCCCTACAATGAGCAGTTCTTC. As protein: CASSLLGTGIPYNEQFF.

CDR3 in DNA: TGTGCCAGCTCACCGGGTTCCTGGGACAATGAGCAGTTCTTC. It translates to CASSPGSWDNEQFF. V and J are TRBV18 and TRBJ2-1, with D hard to call. Germline V gene lookup returns CDR1 KGHSH and CDR2 LQKENI. The CDR3 is 14 amino acids. Trimming stripped 3 bases from V and 5 bases from J, with 11 bases between.

The rearrangement joins TRBV20-1 to TRBJ2-7, with 9 bases matching TRBD2. CDR1 and CDR2 from the germline V gene are DFQATT and SNEGSKA (reference sequence). Trimming at V came to 3 bases and at J to 4 bases, leaving 7 bases not matched to a gene. The CDR3 is made up of 14 amino acids. The CDR3 DNA is TGCAGTGCTAGTGCGACTAGCGGAGGTTACGAGCAGTACTTC. Residues: CSASATSGGYEQYF.

This rearrangement joins TRBV4-1 to TRBJ2-7; the D gene could be TRBD1 or TRBD2 (5 bases each). CDR1 and CDR2 (germline): MGHRA, YSYEKL. V was shortened by 1 base and J by 6 bases, with 13 bases between the two germline ends. CDR3 length equals 14 residues. This CDR3 is CASSQVTGRGEQYF. CDR3 DNA sequence: TGCGCCAGCAGCCAAGTCACGGGGCGAGGCGAGCAGTACTTC.

V is TRBV21-1 and J is TRBJ2-7; the table's D gene call, TRBD2, was not cross checked with the DNA. TRBV21-1 is assigned pseudogene status. The CDR3 is made up of 15 amino acids. As DNA, the CDR3 is TGTGCCAGCAGCAAACTTCTTGAGGGGGGGAGCGAGCAGTACTTC. This sequence encodes CASSKLLEGGSEQYF.

This clone showed up just once. V gene TRBV5-1 combines with J gene TRBJ2-5; 8 nucleotides align to TRBD2. CDR1 is SGHRS, CDR2 YFSETQ, per germline. The CDR3 has 14 residues. V lost 3 bases to trimming and J lost 3 bases; unmatched junction nucleotides: 4. The CDR3 loop is CASSSGGYKETQYF. CDR3 bases: TGCGCCAGCAGCTCGGGGGGGTACAAAGAGACCCAGTACTTC. Using reference TRBV5-1 and TRBJ2-5 for the parts outside the CDR3, the full variable domain is KAGVTQTPRYLIKTRGQQVTLSCSPISGHRSVSWYQQTPGQGLQFLFEYFSETQRNKGNFPGRFSGRQFSNSRSEMNVSTLELGDSALYLCASSSGGYKETQYFGPGTRLLVL.

J is TRBJ2-2 and V is TRBV15, with unresolved D. Trimming took off 1 base at V and 6 bases at J, with 6 bases between the two ends. CDR1 and CDR2 from the germline V gene are LNHNV and YYDKDF (reference sequence). The CDR3 spans 13 residues. This CDR3 reads CATSRVESGELFF. In DNA form, the CDR3 reads TGTGCCACCAGCAGAGTAGAGTCCGGGGAGCTGTTTTTT. Together with reference TRBV15 and TRBJ2-2, the CDR3 gives the full variable domain: DAMVIQNPRYQVTQFGKPVTLSCSQTLNHNVMYWYQQKSSQAPKLLFHYYDKDFNNEADTPDNFQSRRPNTSFCFLDIRSPGLGDTAMYLCATSRVESGELFFGEGSRLTVL.

The chain uses TRBV28 and TRBJ1-1, with D unclear. Trimming left V 5 bases short and J 10 bases short, with 11 bases between. In germline, CDR1 is MDHEN, CDR2 SYDVKM. The CDR3 length is 11 residues. The CDR3 here is CASSVPDRAFF. The CDR3 DNA is TGTGCCAGCAGTGTCCCTGACCGAGCTTTCTTT.

The chain is built from TRBV28 and TRBJ2-2; D could derive from TRBD1 or TRBD2 (5 bases each). Germline V gives CDR1 MDHEN, CDR2 SYDVKM. V lost 4 bases, J lost 6 bases, and 9 bases lay in between. This CDR3 is 13 amino acids long. CDR3 coding DNA: TGTGCCAGCAGTTCCTGGGGGTCCGGGGAGCTGTTTTTT. It encodes CASSSWGSGELFF. Filled out from reference TRBV28 and TRBJ2-2, the complete variable domain reads DVKVTQSSRYLVKRTGEKVFLECVQDMDHENMFWYRQDPGLGLRLIYFSYDVKMKEKGDIPEGYSVSREKKERFSLILESASTNQTSMYLCASSSWGSGELFFGEGSRLTVL.

This sequence joins TRBV5-6 and TRBJ2-7; 8 nucleotides align to TRBD2. Germline values: CDR1 SGHDT, CDR2 YYEEEE. Trimming removed 3 bases from V and 4 bases from J; junction bases left unmatched: 6. CDR3 length equals 14 residues. CDR3 sequence: CASSSAVAGYEQYF. The CDR3 nucleotides are TGTGCCAGCAGCTCCGCGGTAGCGGGGTACGAGCAGTACTTC.

This chain links TRBV28 with TRBJ2-2, with 10 bases aligning to TRBD2. The germline CDR1 and CDR2 sequences are MDHEN and SYDVKM. V gave up 4 bases and J gave up 2 bases; unmatched junction bases: 1. The CDR3 loop spans 15 amino acids. The CDR3 reads CASSWTSGNTGELFF. The CDR3 DNA reads as TGTGCCAGCAGTTGGACTAGCGGTAACACCGGGGAGCTGTTTTTT.

The rearrangement joins TRBV5-1 to TRBJ2-5; TRBD1 matches 7 bases. V gave up 0 bases and J gave up 2 bases; unmatched junction bases: 7. The germline gives CDR1 SGHRS, CDR2 YFSETQ. CDR3 length: 16 residues. The chain's CDR3 is CASSLGDSPLQETQYF. As DNA, the CDR3 is TGCGCCAGCAGCTTGGGGGACAGTCCGCTTCAAGAGACCCAGTACTTC.

V usage is TRBV18 and J usage is TRBJ1-4; maybe TRBD1 (5 bases). This CDR3 spans 15 amino acids. Germline lookup yields CDR1 KGHSH and CDR2 LQKENI. Trimming removed 6 bases from V and 8 bases from J, with 19 bases in between. The CDR3 reads CASSEARDQNEKLFF. CDR3 in DNA: TGTGCCAGCTCCGAAGCCCGGGACCAAAACGAAAAACTGTTTTTT.

This chain links TRBV13 with TRBJ2-1; TRBD2 agrees at 8 bases. Germline-derived CDR1 and CDR2 are PRHDT and FYEKMQ (reference sequence). V trimming: 5 bases; J trimming: 3 bases; junction bases outside the gene matches: 12. The CDR3 totals 17 residues. This CDR3 reads CASSETPTSENYNEQFF. As DNA, the CDR3 is TGTGCCAGCAGCGAAACCCCGACTAGCGAGAACTACAATGAGCAGTTCTTC.

The count of this clone is one. The chain employs TRBV7-3 and TRBJ2-3, with D possibly being TRBD2 (5 bases). CDR1 is SGHTA, CDR2 FQGTGA, per germline. The CDR3 spans 17 residues. Trimming took 1 base from V and 0 from J, leaving 14 bases between them. CDR3 in amino acids: CASSLITGITSTDTQYF. The CDR3 bases are TGTGCCAGCAGCTTAATAACGGGGATTACTAGCACAGATACGCAGTATTTT.